Listed below are T cell receptor beta chains from one sample, sequenced in a study of T cells in Graves' hyperthyroidism and ophthalmopathy. TCRdb analysed the multiplex PCR reads with MiXCR anew, one entry per CDR3 protein. The repertoire holds a few hundred thousand distinct CDR3 sequences, with about half as singletons. Sample: peripheral blood or thyroid tissue (not recorded which). All receptors derive from a woman aged 18-35 years with Graves' hyperthyroidism. Each CDR3 is given with its conserved first and last residue. The D gene is left open where the match is weak. Clone size is shown for a subset of rows, as once, few, many or a class of expanded clone.

TRBV3-1	TRBJ2-7	TRBD2	-	TGTGCCAGCAGCCAACGGGACTACCCTATCTACGAGCAGTACTTC	CASSQRDYPIYEQYF
TRBV2	TRBJ1-2	-	many	TGTGCCAGCAGTGTCCAGGATAACTATGGCTACACCTTC	CASSVQDNYGYTF
TRBV11-2	TRBJ2-3	-	few	TGTGCCAGCAGCCCAGCCGGGACTCTAGATACGCAGTATTTT	CASSPAGTLDTQYF
TRBV7-8	TRBJ2-2	-	many	TGTGCCAGCAGCATTGTAGTGGAGCTGTTTTTT	CASSIVVELFF
TRBV4-2	TRBJ2-7	TRBD2	many	TGTGCCAGCAGCGAAGCTAGCGGGAGGGAATACGAGCAGTACTTC	CASSEASGREYEQYF
TRBV10-3	TRBJ1-4	-	-	TGTGCCATCAGTGTTAGCGGGAGTAATGAAAAACTGTTTTTT	CAISVSGSNEKLFF
TRBV20-1	TRBJ1-2	TRBD1	many	TGCAGTGCTCCTGGACAGGGCGTCCCTGGCTACACCTTC	CSAPGQGVPGYTF
TRBV6-5	TRBJ2-5	TRBD1	many	TGTGCCAGCAGTACAGGGGGCAGGGAGACCCAGTACTTC	CASSTGGRETQYF
TRBV20-1	TRBJ2-7	-	many	TGCAGTGCTAGACACAACCTCGGGAGTACGATGTACGAGCAGTACTTC	CSARHNLGSTMYEQYF
TRBV7-9	TRBJ2-7	-	many	TGTGCCAGCAGCTTAGTTCCCCACGAGCAGTACTTC	CASSLVPHEQYF
TRBV2	TRBJ1-3	-	many	TGTGCCAGCAGAACAGGCTCTGGAAACACCATATATTTT	CASRTGSGNTIYF
TRBV7-2	TRBJ2-7	-	many	TGTGCCAGCAGCGCGACTAGGGATAGCCCATCCTACGAGCAGTACTTC	CASSATRDSPSYEQYF
TRBV7-2	TRBJ2-7	-	many	TGTGCCAGCAGCGGGACACCAACCTACGAGCAGTACTTC	CASSGTPTYEQYF
TRBV30	TRBJ2-7	TRBD2	few	TGTGCCTGCAAACTTAGCGGGAGGGGGGCCTACGAGCAGTACTTC	CACKLSGRGAYEQYF
TRBV20-1	TRBJ2-1	-	few	TGCAGTACGGTGGTCAATGAGCAGTTCTTC	CSTVVNEQFF
TRBV4-2	TRBJ2-7	-	many	TGTGCCAGCAGCCAAGACTTAGTGGCGGAGCAGTACTTC	CASSQDLVAEQYF
TRBV6-6	TRBJ1-2	-	many	TGTGCCAGCAGTTATCCAGGCAACTATGGCTACACCTTC	CASSYPGNYGYTF
TRBV2	TRBJ2-7	-	many	TGTGCCAGCAGTGAATACGAGCAGTACTTC	CASSEYEQYF
TRBV25-1	TRBJ1-2	-	-	TGTGCCAGCAGTGCTAGTGAGCTCGGGACCGAACTCCTTGGCTACACCTTC	CASSASELGTELLGYTF
TRBV29-1	TRBJ2-2	-	few	TGCAGCGTTGAAGGCATCGGGGTTCCCGGGGAGCTGTTTTTT	CSVEGIGVPGELFF
TRBV27	TRBJ2-7	-	few	TGTGCCAGCAGGCGTGGGGCCTACGAGCAGTACTTC	CASRRGAYEQYF
TRBV2	TRBJ1-6	-	-	TGTGCCAGCAGTGGAGCGGTCTATAATTCACCCCTCCACTTT	CASSGAVYNSPLHF
TRBV2	TRBJ2-5	TRBD1	-	TGTGCCAGCAGCCGGGACAGGCGTCCTGAGACCCAGTACTTC	CASSRDRRPETQYF
TRBV6-6	TRBJ2-7	TRBD2	few	TGTGCCAGCAGCGAGACTAGCGGCATCTCGGGGGAGCAGTACTTC	CASSETSGISGEQYF
TRBV2	TRBJ1-1	-	-	TGTGCCGGCAGTTACAGGGAAGTGGACACTGAAGCCTTCTTT	CAGSYREVDTEAFF
TRBV7-9	TRBJ2-2	TRBD1	-	TGCGCCAACAGCCAACGACAGGGGCCCACTTTT	CANSQRQGPTF
TRBV25-1	TRBJ1-2	-	-	TGTGCCAGCAGTGAAGTGGGGAAAGATGGCTACACCTTC	CASSEVGKDGYTF
TRBV19	TRBJ2-7	-	-	TGTGCCAGTAGTTTCTGGGACGTTACCTACGAGCAGTACTTC	CASSFWDVTYEQYF
TRBV7-9	TRBJ2-7	-	-	TGTGCCAGCAGCTTTCTTAGCGGCAATGAGCAGTACTTC	CASSFLSGNEQYF
TRBV3-1	TRBJ2-5	-	-	TGTGCCAGCAACCAAGGGATACAAGAGACCCAGTACTTC	CASNQGIQETQYF
TRBV3-1	TRBJ1-3	-	many	TGTGCCAGCAGCCTTCGGAACTCTGGAAACACCATATATTTT	CASSLRNSGNTIYF
TRBV29-1	TRBJ1-1	TRBD1	-	TGCAGCGTTGTCCCGGGACAGGGGGCTGACATGAACACTGAAGCTTTCTTT	CSVVPGQGADMNTEAFF
TRBV15	TRBJ1-4	TRBD1	-	TGTGCCACCAGCAGAAGACAGGGGGCAACTAATGAAAAACTGTTTTTT	CATSRRQGATNEKLFF
TRBV2	TRBJ1-1	TRBD1	many	TGTGCCAGCAGCGACCAGGGGGGGGACACTGAAGCTTTCTTT	CASSDQGGDTEAFF
TRBV20-1	TRBJ1-3	-	many	TGCAGTGCCACTCAGGGGTTATCTGGAAACACCATATATTTT	CSATQGLSGNTIYF
TRBV29-1	TRBJ1-5	-	many	TGCAGCGTTAGTGGAGGCTACAATCAGCCCCAGCATTTT	CSVSGGYNQPQHF
TRBV12-3/TRBV12-4	TRBJ1-5	-	many	TGTGCCAGCAGCCCTAGGGGGGCAGGGGGCAATCAGCCCCAGCATTTT	CASSPRGAGGNQPQHF
TRBV29-1	TRBJ2-5	-	medium-sized	TGCAGCGTTGAAGGTTCGGAGACCCAGTACTTC	CSVEGSETQYF
TRBV20-1	TRBJ2-7	TRBD1	-	TGCAGTGCTGGGCAACAGGGGGCCCATGAGCAGTACTTC	CSAGQQGAHEQYF
TRBV11-1	TRBJ1-5	-	many	TGTGCCAGCAGCTTAGCGGAAAAATTTTGTCAGCCCCAGCATTTT	CASSLAEKFCQPQHF
TRBV5-1	TRBJ2-2	-	few	TGCGCCAGCAGCTTCCTAGACCCCGGGGAGCTGTTTTTT	CASSFLDPGELFF
TRBV14	TRBJ2-7	TRBD1	many	TGTGCCAGCAGCCCCGACAGGGGATGGCCCTACTTCGCCTACGAGCAGTACTTC	CASSPDRGWPYFAYEQYF
TRBV2	TRBJ1-2	-	-	TGTGCCAGCAGTGAAAGGAGGGGCGCAGGGAGTTATGGCTACACCTTC	CASSERRGAGSYGYTF
TRBV7-9	TRBJ1-2	TRBD1	-	TGTGCCAGCAGCGGGGGACAGGGAGCCAACTATGGCTACACCTTC	CASSGGQGANYGYTF
TRBV20-1	TRBJ2-7	TRBD2	many	TGCAGTGCGGAGAGACTAGCGGGACTATACGAGCAGTACTTC	CSAERLAGLYEQYF
TRBV7-6	TRBJ1-5	-	-	TGTGCCAGCAGCTTGGGCACTCTTGGGGGGTCCCAGCATTTT	CASSLGTLGGSQHF
TRBV10-3	TRBJ1-2	TRBD1	many	TGTGCCATCAGCGAAAGCCTAGAGCAGGGGGATAGGGATGGCTACACCTTC	CAISESLEQGDRDGYTF
TRBV6-6	TRBJ1-1	-	many	TGTGCCAGCAGTTTTCAGGGGAACACTGAAGCTTTCTTT	CASSFQGNTEAFF
TRBV4-1	TRBJ2-7	-	-	TGCGCCAGCAGCCAAGATCAGAGGACGGATGCCTACGAGCAGTACTTC	CASSQDQRTDAYEQYF
TRBV11-1	TRBJ2-1	-	-	TGTGCCAGCAGCTTAGGTCCGGTTAGCTCCTACAATGAGCAGTTCTTC	CASSLGPVSSYNEQFF
TRBV24-1	TRBJ2-2	TRBD2	-	TGTGCCACCAGTGATTACGCCGGGACTAGCGGGAGGTTGGGGGAGCTGTTTTTT	CATSDYAGTSGRLGELFF